These 17 T cell receptor beta chains came from one sample sequenced in a study of type 1 and type 2 diabetes patients. The PCR template was genomic DNA. Multiplex PCR with 30 forward and 13 reverse primers amplified the TCR beta CDR3. TCRdb re-analysed the multiplex PCR reads in MiXCR, keeping a single row per CDR3 protein. This sample has 270,000 or so distinct CDR3 sequences, with around 50% found just once. Sequenced material: peripheral blood mononuclear cells (PBMCs). These receptors originate from a man between 18 and 35 years old with type 2 diabetes.

Ten or more counts support this clonotype. V is TRBV30 and J is TRBJ2-5; D gene uncertain. This CDR3 is built from 14 residues. V lost 1 base to trimming and J lost 3 bases, with 12 bases between them. Germline V gene sequence: CDR1 GTSNPN, CDR2 SVGIG (reference sequence). The CDR3 loop is CAWSGYAQKETQYF. DNA for the CDR3: TGTGCCTGGAGTGGATATGCGCAGAAAGAGACCCAGTACTTC.

The rearrangement links TRBV24-1 to TRBJ2-1; 7 bases align to TRBD1. Germline CDR1 and CDR2: KGHDR and SFDVKD. J was trimmed by 8 bases and V by 3 bases; bases with no gene match: 12. The CDR3 totals 16 residues. DNA for the CDR3: TGTGCCACCAGTGATACCTCACACCCAACAGGGGATGAGCAGTTCTTC. Its translation: CATSDTSHPTGDEQFF.

The chain has TRBV15 and TRBJ2-5, with D perhaps assigned TRBD1 or TRBD2 (5 bases each). The V end lost 4 bases, the J end lost 3 bases, and 12 bases lay between the germline ends. Germline CDR1 reads LNHNV; CDR2 reads YYDKDF (reference sequence). CDR3 length: 14 residues. DNA for the CDR3: TGTGCCACCAGCACCCGGTGGGACGAAGAGACCCAGTACTTC. Its translation: CATSTRWDEETQYF.

The chain is built from TRBV5-1 and TRBJ2-1; possible D gene TRBD2, 6 bases. The CDR3 length is 19 residues. CDR1 is SGHRS, CDR2 YFSETQ, per germline. V lost 0 bases, J lost 4 bases, and 23 bases lay in between. CDR3 coding DNA: TGCGCCAGCAGCTTGGGTTTGCCGGGTGGGACTGACTATTACAATGAGCAGTTCTTC. Amino acid sequence: CASSLGLPGGTDYYNEQFF.

This rearrangement joins TRBV20-1 to TRBJ2-7; 12 bases line up with TRBD2. CDR3 length: 16 amino acids. Germline CDR1 DFQATT, CDR2 SNEGSKA (reference sequence). Germline trimming cut 0 bases from V and 3 bases from J; bases unmatched to any gene: 6. The CDR3 sequence: CSARDRLAGGNYEQYF. The CDR3 region has the DNA TGCAGTGCTAGAGATAGGCTAGCGGGGGGGAACTACGAGCAGTACTTC.

Of note for this clonotype: Compared with germline, one end of the junction differs, possibly owing to a read error. J is TRBJ2-7 and V is TRBV6-5; TRBD2 matches at 8 bases. Germline loops: CDR1 MNHEY, CDR2 SVGAGI. The CDR3 extends over 14 amino acids. The CDR3 loop is CASSAGTSRVEQCF. CDR3 coding DNA: TGTGCCAGCAGTGCCGGGACTAGTAGAGTCGAGCAGTGCTTC.

At least ten counts were recorded for this clonotype. The genes are TRBV25-1 and TRBJ1-6, with D hard to call. Between the trimmed V and J ends, which lost 2 bases and 5 bases, there was a span of 13 bases. CDR1 MGHDK and CDR2 SYGVNS come from the germline V gene. This CDR3 comprises 16 residues. CDR3 DNA: TGTGCCAGCAGTGAAATCGGGAGGGCAGATAATTCACCCCTCCACTTT. Residues: CASSEIGRADNSPLHF.

The J gene is TRBJ1-2, the V gene TRBV28; D not certain. With 10 bases removed from V and 2 bases from J, the gap between germline ends came to 5 bases. CDR1 and CDR2 (germline): MDHEN, SYDVKM. The CDR3 runs 10 residues. The CDR3 protein is CATENYGYTF. The CDR3 region has the DNA TGTGCCACCGAAAACTATGGCTACACCTTC.

This clonotype has at least ten counts. The genes are TRBV7-3 and TRBJ2-5; tentatively, D is TRBD1 (6 bases). CDR1 is SGHTA, CDR2 FQGTGA, per germline. This CDR3 is 13 amino acids long. The V gene lost 2 bases and the J gene lost 2 bases, with 6 bases spanning the gap. Here the CDR3 DNA reads TGTGCCAGCAGCTTAGGACAGCAAGAGACCCAGTACTTC. Protein product: CASSLGQQETQYF.

This clonotype has just a few counts. The junction and the germline gene differ at one end; a read error may be behind it. This rearrangement joins TRBV6-5 to TRBJ2-5, with D possibly TRBD1 on 6 matching bases. This CDR3 spans 13 amino acids. CDR1 is MNHEY, CDR2 SVGAGI, per germline. DNA of the CDR3: TGCGCCAGCAGTCGGGACATCCAAGAGACCCAGTACTTC. Translated, it gives CASSRDIQETQYF.

This chain joins TRBV4-3 and TRBJ2-1; unclear D gene. V lost 1 base and J 4 bases, leaving 11 bases between the germline ends. Germline V CDR1 and CDR2: LGHNA, YSLEER. The CDR3 runs 15 residues. The CDR3 is CASSQGSGFYNEQFF. The DNA of the CDR3 is TGCGCCAGCAGCCAAGGTTCCGGGTTTTACAATGAGCAGTTCTTC.

The chain combines TRBV25-1 with TRBJ2-3; 7 bases fit TRBD2. V was pared by 1 base and J by 6 bases, with 7 bases of the junction left unmatched. The CDR3 covers 15 residues. CDR1 is MGHDK and CDR2 is SYGVNS in the germline V gene. The CDR3 sequence: CASSEWGGALDTQYF. CDR3 DNA sequence: TGTGCCAGCAGTGAATGGGGGGGAGCTCTGGATACGCAGTATTTT.

The chain is built from TRBV6-6 and TRBJ2-1; 9 bases agree with TRBD2. CDR3 length equals 14 residues. V lost 6 bases, J lost 7 bases, and 7 bases stayed unmatched. Germline V gives CDR1 MNHNY, CDR2 SVGAGI (reference sequence). The chain's CDR3 is CASRQRLAANEQFF. The CDR3 nucleotides are TGTGCCAGCAGACAAAGACTAGCGGCGAATGAGCAGTTCTTC.

This clonotype has only one observation. With a much larger clone just one base away, this may be a read error. The chain recombines TRBV10-3 with TRBJ1-1; the D gene is possibly TRBD1 (5 bases). V shed 4 bases and J shed 1 base, with 10 bases lying between them. CDR1 is ENHRY, CDR2 SYGVKD, per germline. The CDR3 runs 14 residues. The CDR3 is CAISGIGQNTEAFF. For the CDR3, the DNA is TGTGCCATCAGTGGGATTGGACAGAACACTGAAGCTTTCTTT.

This clonotype was seen many times. The chain links TRBV2 to TRBJ1-5; no clear D. Trimming left V 3 bases short and J 1 base short, with 1 base between. The germline V gene encodes CDR1 SNHLY and CDR2 FYNNEI. The CDR3 runs to 12 residues. The CDR3 spells CASSDSNQPQHF. In DNA, the CDR3 is TGTGCCAGCAGTGACAGCAATCAGCCCCAGCATTTT.

Worth noting for this clonotype: At one of its ends the junction is not consistent with the germline gene, which may arise from a read error. V usage is TRBV6-6 and J usage is TRBJ2-3; 10 nucleotides align to TRBD1. CDR3 length: 16 residues. Per the germline V gene, CDR1 is MNHNY and CDR2 is SVGAGI (reference sequence). The CDR3 DNA reads TGTGCCAGCAAAAGGACAGGGGGTGGTTTCACAGATAAGCAGTATTTT. It codes for CASKRTGGGFTDKQYF.

V and J are TRBV30 and TRBJ1-5, with a possible D match to TRBD1 (5 bases). CDR3 length equals 14 residues. CDR1 is GTSNPN, CDR2 SVGIG, per germline (reference sequence). The V and J ends lost 3 bases and 6 bases respectively, with 15 bases between them. CDR3 coding DNA: TGTGCCTGGAGCGGCTTTCCCGGGGCTCAGCCCCAGCATTTT. It encodes CAWSGFPGAQPQHF.